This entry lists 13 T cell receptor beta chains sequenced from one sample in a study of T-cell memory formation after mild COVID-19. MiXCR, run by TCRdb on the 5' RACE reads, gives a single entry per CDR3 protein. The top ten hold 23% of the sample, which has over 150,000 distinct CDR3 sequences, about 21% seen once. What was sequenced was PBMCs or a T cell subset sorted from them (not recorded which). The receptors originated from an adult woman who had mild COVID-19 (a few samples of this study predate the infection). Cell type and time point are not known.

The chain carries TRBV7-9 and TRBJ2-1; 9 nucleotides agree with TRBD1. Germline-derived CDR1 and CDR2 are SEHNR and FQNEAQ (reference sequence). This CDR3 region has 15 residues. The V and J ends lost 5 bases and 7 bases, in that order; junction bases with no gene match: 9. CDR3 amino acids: CASSRRRQGGNEQFF. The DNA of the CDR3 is TGTGCCAGCAGCCGTCGAAGACAGGGGGGAAATGAGCAGTTCTTC.

The CDR3 loop is CASSQPGPSGLAGGPVCDEQFF. The CDR3 region has the DNA TGTGCCAGCAGCCAGCCTGGGCCCTCGGGACTAGCGGGAGGGCCAGTATGCGATGAGCAGTTCTTC. This chain uses TRBV3-2 with TRBJ2-1; the listed D gene, TRBD2, was not tested against the DNA. TRBV3-2 is recorded as a pseudogene. The CDR3 runs 22 residues.

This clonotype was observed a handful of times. CDR3 coding DNA: TGTGCCAGCAGCCAAGATAAGGACACGGTGAACACTGAAGCTTTCTTT. Translation gives CASSQDKDTVNTEAFF. V gene TRBV3-1 combines with J gene TRBJ1-1; the D gene is possibly TRBD1 (5 bases). The germline V gene encodes CDR1 LGHDT and CDR2 YNNKEL (reference sequence). Trimming cost V 0 bases and J 0 bases, with 11 bases left between them. The CDR3 sequence is 16 residues long.

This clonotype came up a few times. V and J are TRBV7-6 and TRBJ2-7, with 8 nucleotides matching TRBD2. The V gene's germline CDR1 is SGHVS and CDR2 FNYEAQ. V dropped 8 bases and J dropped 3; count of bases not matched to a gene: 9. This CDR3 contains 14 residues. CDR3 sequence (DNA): TGTGCCAGCGCGCCCGGGACTAGGAGCTACGAGCAGTACTTC. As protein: CASAPGTRSYEQYF.

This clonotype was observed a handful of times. The CDR3, as DNA: TGTGCCAGCAGGGCAGGAGCTCACCAAGAGACCCAGTACTTC. It yields the protein CASRAGAHQETQYF. The chain combines TRBV28 with TRBJ2-5, with D unresolved. The CDR3 contains 14 residues. The V and J ends lost 6 bases and 0 bases respectively, with 11 bases between them. Per germline, CDR1 MDHEN and CDR2 SYDVKM.

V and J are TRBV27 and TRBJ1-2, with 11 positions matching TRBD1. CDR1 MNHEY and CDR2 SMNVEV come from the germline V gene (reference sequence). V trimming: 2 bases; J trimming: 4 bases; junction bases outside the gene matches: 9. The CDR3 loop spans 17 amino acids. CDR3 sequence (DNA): TGTGCCAGCAGTTTAACTTTCGGACAGGGGGCCATCTATGGCTACACCTTC. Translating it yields CASSLTFGQGAIYGYTF.

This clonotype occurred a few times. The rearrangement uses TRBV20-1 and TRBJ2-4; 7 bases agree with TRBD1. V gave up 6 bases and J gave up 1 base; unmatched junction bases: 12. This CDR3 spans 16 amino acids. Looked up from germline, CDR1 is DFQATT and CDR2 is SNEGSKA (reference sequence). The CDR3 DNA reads TGCAGTGCCGAGAATTACAGGGGAATGGCCAAAAACATTCAGTACTTC. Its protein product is CSAENYRGMAKNIQYF.

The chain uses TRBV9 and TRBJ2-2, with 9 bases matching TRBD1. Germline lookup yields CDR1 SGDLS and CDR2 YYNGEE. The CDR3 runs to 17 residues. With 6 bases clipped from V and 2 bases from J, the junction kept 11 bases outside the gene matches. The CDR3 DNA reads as TGTGCCAGCAACTCCGCACCGGGACAGGGAAACACCGGGGAGCTGTTTTTT. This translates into CASNSAPGQGNTGELFF.

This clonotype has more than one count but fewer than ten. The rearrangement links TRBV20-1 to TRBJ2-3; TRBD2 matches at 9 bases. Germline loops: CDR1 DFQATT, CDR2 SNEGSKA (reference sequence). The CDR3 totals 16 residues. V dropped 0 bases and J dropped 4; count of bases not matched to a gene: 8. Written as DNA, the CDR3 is TGCAGTGCTAGAGAATATCTAGCGGGATTTTCAGATACGCAGTATTTT. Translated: CSAREYLAGFSDTQYF.

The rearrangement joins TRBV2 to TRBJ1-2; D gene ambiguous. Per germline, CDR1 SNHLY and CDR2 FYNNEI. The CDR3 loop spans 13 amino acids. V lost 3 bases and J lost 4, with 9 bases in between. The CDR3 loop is CASSDPGSYGYTF. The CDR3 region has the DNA TGTGCCAGCAGTGATCCGGGGAGCTATGGCTACACCTTC.

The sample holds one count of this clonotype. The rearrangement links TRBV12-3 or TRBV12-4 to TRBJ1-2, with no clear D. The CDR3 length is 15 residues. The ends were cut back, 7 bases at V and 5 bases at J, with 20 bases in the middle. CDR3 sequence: CASTLPAGERYGYTF. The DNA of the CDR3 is TGTGCCAGCACTCTTCCGGCCGGGGAACGGTATGGCTACACCTTC.

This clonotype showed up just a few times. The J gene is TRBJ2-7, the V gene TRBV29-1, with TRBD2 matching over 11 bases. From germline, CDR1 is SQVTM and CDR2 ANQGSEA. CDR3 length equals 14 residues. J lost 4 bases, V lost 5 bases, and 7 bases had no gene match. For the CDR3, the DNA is TGCAGCGTTATTCCCGGGACTAGCGGATACGAGCAGTACTTC. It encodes CSVIPGTSGYEQYF.

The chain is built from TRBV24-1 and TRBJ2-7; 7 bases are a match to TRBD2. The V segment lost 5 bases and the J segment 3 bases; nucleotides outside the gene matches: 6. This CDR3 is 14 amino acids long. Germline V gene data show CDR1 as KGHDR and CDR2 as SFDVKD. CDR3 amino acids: CATSGAGADYEQYF. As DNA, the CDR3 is TGTGCCACCAGTGGGGCGGGAGCAGACTACGAGCAGTACTTC.